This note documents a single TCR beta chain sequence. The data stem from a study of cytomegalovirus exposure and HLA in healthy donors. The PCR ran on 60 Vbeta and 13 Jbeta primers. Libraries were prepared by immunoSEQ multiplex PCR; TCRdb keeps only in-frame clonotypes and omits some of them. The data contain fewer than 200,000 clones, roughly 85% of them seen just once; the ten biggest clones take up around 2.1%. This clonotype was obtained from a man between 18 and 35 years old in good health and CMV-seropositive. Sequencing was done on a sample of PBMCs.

The DNA for the CDR3 is TGTGCCTGCGGTCGGGGGACCTACGAGCAGTACTTC. It translates to CACGRGTYEQYF. The chain has TRBV5-5 and TRBJ2-7; TRBD2 is a possible D gene (6 bases). This CDR3 is 12 amino acids long. With 10 bases removed from V and 2 bases from J, the gap between germline ends came to 13 bases. Germline V gives CDR1 SGHKS, CDR2 YYEKEE (reference sequence). The whole variable domain, remainder taken from reference TRBV5-5 and TRBJ2-7, is DAGVTQSPTHLIKTRGQQVTLRCSPISGHKSVSWYQQVLGQGPQFIFQYYEKEERGRGNFPDRFSARQFPNYSSELNVNALLLGDSALYLCACGRGTYEQYFGPGTRLTVT.